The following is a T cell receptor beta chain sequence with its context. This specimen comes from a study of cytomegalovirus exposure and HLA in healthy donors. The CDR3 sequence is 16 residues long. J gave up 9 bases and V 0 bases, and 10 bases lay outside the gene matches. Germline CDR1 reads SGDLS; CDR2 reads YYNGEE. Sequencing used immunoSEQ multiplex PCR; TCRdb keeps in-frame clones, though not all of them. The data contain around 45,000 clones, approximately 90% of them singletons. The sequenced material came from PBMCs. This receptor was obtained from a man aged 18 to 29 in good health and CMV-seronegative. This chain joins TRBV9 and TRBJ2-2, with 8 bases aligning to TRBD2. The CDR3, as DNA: TGTGCCAGCAGCGTAGAATCGGGGGGGCCCTCCAGGGAGCTGTTTTTT. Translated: CASSVESGGPSRELFF.